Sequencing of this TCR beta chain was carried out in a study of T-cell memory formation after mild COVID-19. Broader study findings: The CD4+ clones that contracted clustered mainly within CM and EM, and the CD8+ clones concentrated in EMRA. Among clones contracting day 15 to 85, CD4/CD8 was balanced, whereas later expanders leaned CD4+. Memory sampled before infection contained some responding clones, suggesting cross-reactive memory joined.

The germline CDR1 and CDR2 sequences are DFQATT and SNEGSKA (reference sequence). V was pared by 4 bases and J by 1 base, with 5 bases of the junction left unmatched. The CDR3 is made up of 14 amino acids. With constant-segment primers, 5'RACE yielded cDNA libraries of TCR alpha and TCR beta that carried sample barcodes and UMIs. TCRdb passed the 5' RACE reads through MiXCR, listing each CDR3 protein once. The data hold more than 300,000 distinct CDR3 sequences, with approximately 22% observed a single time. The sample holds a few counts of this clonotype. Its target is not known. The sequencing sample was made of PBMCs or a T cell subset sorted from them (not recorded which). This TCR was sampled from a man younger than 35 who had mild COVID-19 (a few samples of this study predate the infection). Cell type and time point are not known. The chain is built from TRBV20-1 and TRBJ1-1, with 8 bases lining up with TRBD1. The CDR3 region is CSANTGGSNTEAFF. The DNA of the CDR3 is TGCAGTGCTAATACAGGGGGTTCGAACACTGAAGCTTTCTTT.